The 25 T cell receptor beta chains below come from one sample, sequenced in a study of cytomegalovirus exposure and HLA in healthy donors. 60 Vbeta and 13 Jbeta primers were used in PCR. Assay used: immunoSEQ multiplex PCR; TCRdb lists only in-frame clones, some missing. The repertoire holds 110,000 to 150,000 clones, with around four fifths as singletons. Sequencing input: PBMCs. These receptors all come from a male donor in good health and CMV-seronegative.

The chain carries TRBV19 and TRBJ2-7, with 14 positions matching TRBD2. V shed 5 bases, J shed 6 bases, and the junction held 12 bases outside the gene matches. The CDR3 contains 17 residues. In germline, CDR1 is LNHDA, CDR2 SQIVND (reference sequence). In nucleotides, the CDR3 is TGTGCCAGTAGTCCAGGGACTGGACTAGCGGGGGGTCGCGAGCAGTACTTC. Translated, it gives CASSPGTGLAGGREQYF.

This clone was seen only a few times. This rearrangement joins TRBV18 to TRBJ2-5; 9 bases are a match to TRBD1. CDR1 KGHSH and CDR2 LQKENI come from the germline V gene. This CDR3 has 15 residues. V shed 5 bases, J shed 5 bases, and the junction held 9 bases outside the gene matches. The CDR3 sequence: CASSSGQGPTETQYF. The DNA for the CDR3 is TGTGCCAGCTCATCAGGACAGGGGCCAACGGAGACCCAGTACTTC. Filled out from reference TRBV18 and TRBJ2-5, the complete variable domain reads NAGVMQNPRHLVRRRGQEARLRCSPMKGHSHVYWYRQLPEEGLKFMVYLQKENIIDESGMPKERFSAEFPKEGPSILRIQQVVRGDSAAYFCASSSGQGPTETQYFGPGTRLLVL.

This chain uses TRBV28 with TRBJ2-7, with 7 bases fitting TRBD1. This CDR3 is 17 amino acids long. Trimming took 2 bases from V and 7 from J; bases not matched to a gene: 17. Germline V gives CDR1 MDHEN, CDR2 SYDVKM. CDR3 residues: CASSLRTTRGPLWEQYF. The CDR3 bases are TGTGCCAGCAGTTTACGGACAACTAGGGGGCCCCTTTGGGAGCAGTACTTC.

The CDR3 sequence: CASSVVGQGADEQFF. The DNA for the CDR3 is TGTGCCAGCAGCGTAGTGGGACAGGGGGCCGATGAGCAGTTCTTC. The chain uses TRBV9 and TRBJ2-1, with 12 bases lining up with TRBD1. Germline V CDR1 and CDR2: SGDLS, YYNGEE. The CDR3 consists of 15 residues. Trimming removed 0 bases from V and 8 bases from J; junction bases left unmatched: 3.

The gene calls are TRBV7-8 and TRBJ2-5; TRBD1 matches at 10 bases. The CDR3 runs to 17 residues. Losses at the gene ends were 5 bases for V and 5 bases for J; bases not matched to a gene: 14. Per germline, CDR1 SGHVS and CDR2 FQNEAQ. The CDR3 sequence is CASSQHRQGAVSETQYF. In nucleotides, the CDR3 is TGTGCCAGCAGCCAACACCGACAGGGGGCGGTCAGCGAGACCCAGTACTTC.

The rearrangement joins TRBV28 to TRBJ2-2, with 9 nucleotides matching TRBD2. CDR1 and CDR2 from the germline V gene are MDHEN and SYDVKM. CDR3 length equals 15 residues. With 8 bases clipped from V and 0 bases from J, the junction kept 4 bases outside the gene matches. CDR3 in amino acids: CASGSGGANTGELFF. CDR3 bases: TGTGCCAGCGGTAGCGGGGGAGCGAACACCGGGGAGCTGTTTTTT.

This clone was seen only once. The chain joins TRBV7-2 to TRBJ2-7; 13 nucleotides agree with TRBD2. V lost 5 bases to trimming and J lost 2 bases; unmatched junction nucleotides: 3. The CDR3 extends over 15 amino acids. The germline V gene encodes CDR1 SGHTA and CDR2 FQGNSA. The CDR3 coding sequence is TGTGCCAGCAGCCAGACTAGCGGGGGGACCTACGAGCAGTACTTC. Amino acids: CASSQTSGGTYEQYF. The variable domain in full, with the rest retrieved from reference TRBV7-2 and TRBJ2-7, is GAGVSQSPSNKVTEKGKDVELRCDPISGHTALYWYRQSLGQGLEFLIYFQGNSAPDKSGLPSDRFSAERTGGSVSTLTIQRTQQEDSAVYLCASSQTSGGTYEQYFGPGTRLTVT.

In nucleotides, the CDR3 is TGTGCCAGCGGTGACAGGGTCTCCGAGCAGTACTTC. Its translation is CASGDRVSEQYF. The J gene is TRBJ2-7, the V gene TRBV6-6, with 7 positions matching TRBD1. CDR1 and CDR2 from the germline V gene are MNHNY and SVGAGI (reference sequence). The V segment lost 8 bases and the J segment 6 bases; nucleotides outside the gene matches: 7. The CDR3 extends over 12 amino acids.

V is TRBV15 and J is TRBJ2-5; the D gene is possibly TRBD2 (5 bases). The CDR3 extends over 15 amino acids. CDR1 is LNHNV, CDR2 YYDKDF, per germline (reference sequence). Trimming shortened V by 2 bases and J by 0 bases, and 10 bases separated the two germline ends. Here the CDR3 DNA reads TGTGCCACCAGCAGACTGCCCGGGAACCAAGAGACCCAGTACTTC. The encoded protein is CATSRLPGNQETQYF.

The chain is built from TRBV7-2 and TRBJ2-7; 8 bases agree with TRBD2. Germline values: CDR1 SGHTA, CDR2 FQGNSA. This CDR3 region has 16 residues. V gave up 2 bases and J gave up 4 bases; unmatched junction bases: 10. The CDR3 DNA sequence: TGTGCCAGCAGCTTAAGGGCGGGGGGCAGACTTTACGAGCAGTACTTC. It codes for CASSLRAGGRLYEQYF.

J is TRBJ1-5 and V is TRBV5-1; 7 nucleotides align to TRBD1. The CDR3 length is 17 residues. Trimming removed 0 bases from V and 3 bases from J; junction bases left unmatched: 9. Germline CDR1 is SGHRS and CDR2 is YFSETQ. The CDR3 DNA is TGCGCCAGCAGCTTGGGGCTTTGGGACAGTAACAATCAGCCCCAGCATTTT. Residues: CASSLGLWDSNNQPQHF.

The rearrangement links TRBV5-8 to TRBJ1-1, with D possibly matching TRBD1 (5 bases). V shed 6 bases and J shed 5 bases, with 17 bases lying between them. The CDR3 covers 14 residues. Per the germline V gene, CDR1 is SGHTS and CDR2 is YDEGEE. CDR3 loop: CASTPRWGGTEAFF. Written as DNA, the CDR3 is TGTGCCAGCACTCCGCGGTGGGGCGGTACTGAAGCTTTCTTT.

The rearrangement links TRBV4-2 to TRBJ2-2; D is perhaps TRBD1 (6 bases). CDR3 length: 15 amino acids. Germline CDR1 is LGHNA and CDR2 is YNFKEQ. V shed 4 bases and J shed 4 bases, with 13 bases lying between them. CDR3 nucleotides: TGTGCCAGCAGCCGATCGGACAGAGTCACCGGGGAGCTGTTTTTT. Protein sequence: CASSRSDRVTGELFF.

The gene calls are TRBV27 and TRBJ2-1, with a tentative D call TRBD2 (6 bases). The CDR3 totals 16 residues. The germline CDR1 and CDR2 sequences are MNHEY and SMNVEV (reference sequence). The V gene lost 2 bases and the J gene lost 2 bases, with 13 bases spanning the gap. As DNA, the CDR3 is TGTGCCAGCAGTTTAGGGGGGAGTCTTACCTACAATGAGCAGTTCTTC. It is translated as CASSLGGSLTYNEQFF.

The CDR3 sequence: CASSLGTGLDEQFF. The CDR3 coding sequence is TGTGCCAGCAGCCTCGGGACAGGTCTAGATGAGCAGTTCTTC. The chain couples TRBV7-2 to TRBJ2-1, with 8 bases that match TRBD1. With 5 bases clipped from V and 8 bases from J, the junction kept 8 bases outside the gene matches. The CDR3 extends over 14 amino acids. Germline CDR1 SGHTA, CDR2 FQGNSA.

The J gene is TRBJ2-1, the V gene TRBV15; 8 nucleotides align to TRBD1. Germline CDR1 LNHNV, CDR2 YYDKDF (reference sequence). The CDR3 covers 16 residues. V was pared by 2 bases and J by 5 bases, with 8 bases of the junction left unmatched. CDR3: CATSRKMDRANNEQFF. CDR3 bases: TGTGCCACCAGCAGAAAAATGGACAGGGCAAACAATGAGCAGTTCTTC.

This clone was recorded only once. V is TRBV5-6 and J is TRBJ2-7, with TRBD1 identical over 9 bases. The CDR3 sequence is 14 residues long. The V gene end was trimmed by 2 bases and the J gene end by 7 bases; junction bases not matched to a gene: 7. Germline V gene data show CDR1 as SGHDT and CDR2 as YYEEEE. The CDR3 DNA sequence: TGTGCCAGCAGCTTCGGGACAGGGTATCGAGAGCAGTACTTC. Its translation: CASSFGTGYREQYF.

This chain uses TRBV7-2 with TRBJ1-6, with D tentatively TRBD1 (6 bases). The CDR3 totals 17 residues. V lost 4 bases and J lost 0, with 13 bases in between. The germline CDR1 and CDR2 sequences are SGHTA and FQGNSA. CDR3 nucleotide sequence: TGTGCCAGCAGCTCCGGACAGATGAGCTCCTATAATTCACCCCTCCACTTT. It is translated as CASSSGQMSSYNSPLHF.

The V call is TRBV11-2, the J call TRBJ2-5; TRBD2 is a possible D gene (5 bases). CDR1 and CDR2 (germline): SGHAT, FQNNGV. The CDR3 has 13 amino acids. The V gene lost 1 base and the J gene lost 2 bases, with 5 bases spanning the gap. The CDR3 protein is CASSLVAQETQYF. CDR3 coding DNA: TGTGCCAGCAGCTTAGTAGCGCAAGAGACCCAGTACTTC.

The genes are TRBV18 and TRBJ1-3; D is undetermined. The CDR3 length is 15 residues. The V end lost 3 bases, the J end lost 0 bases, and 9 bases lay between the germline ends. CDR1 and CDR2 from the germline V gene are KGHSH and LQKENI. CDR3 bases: TGTGCCAGCTCACCGACTTGGAGCTCTGGAAACACCATATATTTT. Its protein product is CASSPTWSSGNTIYF.

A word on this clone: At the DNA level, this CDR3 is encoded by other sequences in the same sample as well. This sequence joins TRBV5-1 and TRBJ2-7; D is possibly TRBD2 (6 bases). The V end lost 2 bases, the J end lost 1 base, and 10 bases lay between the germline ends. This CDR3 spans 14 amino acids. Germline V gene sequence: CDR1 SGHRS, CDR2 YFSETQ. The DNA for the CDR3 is TGCGCCAGCAGCTTATCCGGGACTTCCTACGAGCAGTACTTC. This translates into CASSLSGTSYEQYF.

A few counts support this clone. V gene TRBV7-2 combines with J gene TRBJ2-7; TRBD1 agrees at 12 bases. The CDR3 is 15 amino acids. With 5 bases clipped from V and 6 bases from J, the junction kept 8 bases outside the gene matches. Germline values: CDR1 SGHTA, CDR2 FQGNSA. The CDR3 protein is CASSVGGDRGREQYF. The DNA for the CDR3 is TGTGCCAGCAGCGTAGGGGGGGACAGGGGGCGCGAGCAGTACTTC.

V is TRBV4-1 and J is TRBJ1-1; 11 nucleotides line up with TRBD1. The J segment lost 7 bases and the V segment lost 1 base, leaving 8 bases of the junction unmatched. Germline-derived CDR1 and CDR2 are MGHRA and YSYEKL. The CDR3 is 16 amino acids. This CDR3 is CASSQVGTGGIIEAFF. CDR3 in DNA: TGCGCCAGCAGCCAAGTGGGGACAGGGGGGATTATTGAAGCTTTCTTT.

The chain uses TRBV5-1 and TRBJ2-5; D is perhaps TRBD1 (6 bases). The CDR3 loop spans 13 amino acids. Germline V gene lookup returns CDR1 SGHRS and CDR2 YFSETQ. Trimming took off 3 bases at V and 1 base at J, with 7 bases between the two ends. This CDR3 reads CASSWGRQETQYF. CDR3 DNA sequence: TGCGCCAGCAGCTGGGGGCGCCAAGAGACCCAGTACTTC. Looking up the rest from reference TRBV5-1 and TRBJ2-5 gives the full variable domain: KAGVTQTPRYLIKTRGQQVTLSCSPISGHRSVSWYQQTPGQGLQFLFEYFSETQRNKGNFPGRFSGRQFSNSRSEMNVSTLELGDSALYLCASSWGRQETQYFGPGTRLLVL.

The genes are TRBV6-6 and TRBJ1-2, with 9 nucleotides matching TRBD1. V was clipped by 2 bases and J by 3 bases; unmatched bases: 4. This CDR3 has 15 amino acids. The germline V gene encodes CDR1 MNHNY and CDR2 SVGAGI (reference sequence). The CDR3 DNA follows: TGTGCCAGCAGTTACACAGGGGGCGCTGACTATGGCTACACCTTC. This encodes CASSYTGGADYGYTF.